The clone carrying this T cell receptor beta chain has at least ten counts. Its target is not known. The data stem from a study of T cells after yellow fever vaccination. Study conclusions and caveats: Reappearing after the booster were most of the clones from primary vaccination (roughly 96% CD4, approximately 89% CD8).

The V end was cut by 0 bases, the J end by 0 bases, with 8 bases between. CDR3 length: 15 residues. CDR1 SGHRS and CDR2 YFSETQ come from the germline V gene. TCRdb redid the calling of the 5' RACE reads with MiXCR, one entry per CDR3 protein. This sample has roughly 120,000 distinct CDR3 sequences, with roughly 7.9% found just once. This clonotype was sampled from a man aged 18 to 29 who received the YFV17D yellow fever vaccine. This rearrangement joins TRBV5-1 to TRBJ2-3, with D hard to call. The sequences come from CD4+ T cells sorted from PBMCs, collected about 49 days after the first yellow fever vaccination. CDR3 nucleotides: TGCGCCAGCAGCTTGGGGCTCCGTAGCACAGATACGCAGTATTTT. Translation: CASSLGLRSTDTQYF. The full variable domain, rest sourced from reference TRBV5-1 and TRBJ2-3, is KAGVTQTPRYLIKTRGQQVTLSCSPISGHRSVSWYQQTPGQGLQFLFEYFSETQRNKGNFPGRFSGRQFSNSRSEMNVSTLELGDSALYLCASSLGLRSTDTQYFGPGTRLTVL.